This TCR beta chain was recovered during a study of shared clonotypes between healthy human individuals. Study-level results: Some naive CD4 clonotypes, roughly 5%, turned up in common across several donors.

The CDR3 sequence is 15 residues long. Profiled with immunoSEQ multiplex PCR; TCRdb holds only in-frame clones, not every one. Counted here are 950,000 to 1,100,000 clones, around 75% occurring once; the ten biggest clones make up over 1.3%. As regards this clone: What it binds is unknown.

The receptor was isolated from a man aged 18 to 35 in good health. Sequences were obtained from memory CD4+ T cells sorted from blood. Subset here: CD45RA-negative fraction. This chain connects TRBV21-1 to TRBJ2-1; TRBD2, the table's D call, was not compared with the DNA. TRBV21-1 has pseudogene status. CDR3 DNA: TGTGCCAGCAGCAGACAGCGGGAGGTCTACAATGAGCAGTTCTTC. Its translation: CASSRQREVYNEQFF.